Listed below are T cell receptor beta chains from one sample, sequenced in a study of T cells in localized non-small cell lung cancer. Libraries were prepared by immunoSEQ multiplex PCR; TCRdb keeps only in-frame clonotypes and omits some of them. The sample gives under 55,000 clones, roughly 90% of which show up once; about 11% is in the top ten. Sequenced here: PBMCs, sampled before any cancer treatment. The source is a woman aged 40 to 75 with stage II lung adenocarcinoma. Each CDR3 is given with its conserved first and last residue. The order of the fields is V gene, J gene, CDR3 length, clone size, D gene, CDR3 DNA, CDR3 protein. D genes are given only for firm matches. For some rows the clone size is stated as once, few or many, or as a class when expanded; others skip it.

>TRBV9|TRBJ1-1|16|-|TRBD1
TGTGCCAGCAGCACTCTCCTGGCGACAGGGACCACTGAAGCTTTCTTT
CASSTLLATGTTEAFF
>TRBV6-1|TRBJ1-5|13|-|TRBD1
TGTGCCAGCCAGACAGGGGGCAGTCAGCCCCAGCATTTT
CASQTGGSQPQHF
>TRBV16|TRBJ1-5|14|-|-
TGTGCCAGCAGCCATAAGGGGAGCAGTCAGCCCCAGCATTTT
CASSHKGSSQPQHF
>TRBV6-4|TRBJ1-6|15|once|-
TGTGCCAGCAGTCTGAGTAGCTCCTATAATTCACCCCTCCACTTT
CASSLSSSYNSPLHF
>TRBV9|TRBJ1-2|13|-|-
TGTGCCAGCAGCGTGGGGACAAACTATGGCTACACCTTC
CASSVGTNYGYTF
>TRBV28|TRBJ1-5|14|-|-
TGTGCCAGCAGTCGACGAGTTAGCAATCAGCCCCAGCATTTT
CASSRRVSNQPQHF
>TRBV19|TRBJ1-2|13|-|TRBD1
TGTGCCAGTAGTATAACGGACAGGGGCAGCTACACCTTC
CASSITDRGSYTF
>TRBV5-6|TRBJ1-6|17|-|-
TGTGCCAGCAGCTCGAAAGGGGCCTTCACCTATAATTCACCCCTCCACTTT
CASSSKGAFTYNSPLHF
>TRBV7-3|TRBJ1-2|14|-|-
TGTGCCAGCAGCTTAAACAGGGACAACTATGGCTACACCTTC
CASSLNRDNYGYTF
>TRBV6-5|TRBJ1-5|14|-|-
TGTGCCAGCAGCCCCCGGCCCCAAAGACAGCCCCAGCATTTT
CASSPRPQRQPQHF
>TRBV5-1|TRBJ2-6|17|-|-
TGCGCCAGCAGCTCCCTAGGGGGGGCGTCTGGGGCCAACGTCCTGACTTTC
CASSSLGGASGANVLTF
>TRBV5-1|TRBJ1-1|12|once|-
TGCGCCAGCAGCTTGGCCGGACAGCGGGCTTTCTTT
CASSLAGQRAFF
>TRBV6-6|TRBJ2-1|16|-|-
TGTGCCAGCAGTTACTCGCAGACAGCGAATAGGAATGAGCAGTTCTTC
CASSYSQTANRNEQFF
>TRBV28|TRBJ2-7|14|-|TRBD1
TGTGCCAGCAGTTTTTTGGGACAGGGCTACGAGCAGTACTTC
CASSFLGQGYEQYF
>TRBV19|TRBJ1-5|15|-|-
TGTGCCAGTAGTATGACGGGGGCTTCTGGCCAGCCCCAGCATTTT
CASSMTGASGQPQHF
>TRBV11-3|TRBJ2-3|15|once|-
TGTGCCAGCAGTAAACAGGGTGGTTCTACAGATACGCAGTATTTT
CASSKQGGSTDTQYF
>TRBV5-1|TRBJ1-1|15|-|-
TGCGCCAGCAGCTCCGGTCCCTCGGGGAGCACTGAAGCTTTCTTT
CASSSGPSGSTEAFF
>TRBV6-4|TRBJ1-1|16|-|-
TGTGCCAGCAGACTACAGGGTCTAGTCGCTGATACTGAAGCTTTCTTT
CASRLQGLVADTEAFF
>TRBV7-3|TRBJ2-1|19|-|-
TGTGCCAGCAGCTTACGGGTTCCGGCAGGCGCTTTGACCTACAATGAGCAGTTCTTC
CASSLRVPAGALTYNEQFF
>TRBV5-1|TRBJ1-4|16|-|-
TGCGCCAGCAGCTTGTTTGCGGGGTCGTTGGTTGAAAAACTGTTTTTT
CASSLFAGSLVEKLFF
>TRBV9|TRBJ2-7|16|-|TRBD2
TGTGCCAGCAGCGTAGGGGCGGGGGGAAGCTCCTACGAGCAGTACTTC
CASSVGAGGSSYEQYF
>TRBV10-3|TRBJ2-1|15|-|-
TGTGCCACCCGGGACCGCGACTCCTCCTACAATGAGCAGTTCTTC
CATRDRDSSYNEQFF
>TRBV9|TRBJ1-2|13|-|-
TGTGCCAGCAGCGTACAAGAGTACTATGGCTACACCTTC
CASSVQEYYGYTF
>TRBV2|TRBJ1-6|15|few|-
TGTGCCAGCAGGAAGGGCAGGGTGGGGAATTCACCCCTCCACTTT
CASRKGRVGNSPLHF
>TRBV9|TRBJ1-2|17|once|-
TGTGCCAGCAGCGAGATGGGGGAGTTCCGAGCAAACTATGGCTACACCTTC
CASSEMGEFRANYGYTF
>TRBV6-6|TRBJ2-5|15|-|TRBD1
TGTGCCAGCACCGAAGCAGGGGGAGCTTGGGAGACCCAGTACTTC
CASTEAGGAWETQYF
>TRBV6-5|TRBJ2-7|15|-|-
TGTGCCAGCAGTTACTCCCGCAGGGGGGGGTGGGAGCAGTACTTC
CASSYSRRGGWEQYF
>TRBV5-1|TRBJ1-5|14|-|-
TGCGCCAGCAGCCGATCCCCGAGCAATCAGCCCCAGCATTTT
CASSRSPSNQPQHF
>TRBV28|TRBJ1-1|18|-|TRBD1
TGTGCCAGCAGCCTACCCGGCACAGGGGTTATCAAGAACACTGAAGCTTTCTTT
CASSLPGTGVIKNTEAFF
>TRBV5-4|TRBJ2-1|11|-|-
TGTGCCAGCAGCTTGGAGAATGAGCAGTTCTTC
CASSLENEQFF
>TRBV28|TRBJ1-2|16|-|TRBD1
TGTGCCAGCACTATATTGGACAGGGGAGATAACTATGGCTACACCTTC
CASTILDRGDNYGYTF
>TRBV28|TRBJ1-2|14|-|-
TGTGCCAGCAGACCCCCGACGGGAGACTATGGCTACACCTTC
CASRPPTGDYGYTF
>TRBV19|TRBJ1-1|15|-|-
TGTGCCAGTAGTGTGGGACGCGACTGGGGCACTGAAGCTTTCTTT
CASSVGRDWGTEAFF
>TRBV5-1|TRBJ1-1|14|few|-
TGCGCCAGCAGCCTCGGGACAACACAGGGTGAAGCTTTCTTT
CASSLGTTQGEAFF
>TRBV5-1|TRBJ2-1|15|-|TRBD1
TGCGCCAGCAGCTTGACAGGGGATTCCTACAATGAGCAGTTCTTC
CASSLTGDSYNEQFF
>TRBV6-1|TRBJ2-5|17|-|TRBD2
TGTGCCAGCAGTGAATCGGAGGGAGGGTGGTGGGGAGAGACCCAGTACTTC
CASSESEGGWWGETQYF
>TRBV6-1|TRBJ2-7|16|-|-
TGTGCCAGCAGTGAACTTACTGCCCGAGGGACTTACGAGCAGTACTTC
CASSELTARGTYEQYF
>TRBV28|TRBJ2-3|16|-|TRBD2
TGTGCCAGCAGTTTAGGGGCGGGAGTAGGCACAGATACGCAGTATTTT
CASSLGAGVGTDTQYF
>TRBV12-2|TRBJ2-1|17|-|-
TGTGCAAGTCGCTTACGTTTAGCGGGAGGTAACTACAATGAGCAGTTCTTC
CASRLRLAGGNYNEQFF
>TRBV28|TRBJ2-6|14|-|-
TGTGCCACCTCAGCAGCCTCTGGGGCCAACGTCCTGACTTTC
CATSAASGANVLTF
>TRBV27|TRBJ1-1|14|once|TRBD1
TGTGCCAGCAGTCACCCAGGGACAGGGGAGAACGCTTTCTTT
CASSHPGTGENAFF
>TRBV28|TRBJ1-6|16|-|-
TGTGCCAGCAGTTTAATTTGGGGCGCGGGAAATTCACCCCTCCACTTT
CASSLIWGAGNSPLHF
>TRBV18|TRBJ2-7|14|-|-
TGTGCCAGCTCACCAGGCTTAGGTTCCTACGAGCAGTACTTC
CASSPGLGSYEQYF
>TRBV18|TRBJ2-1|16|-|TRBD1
TGTGCCAGCTCACCACCCCGGCAGGGGGCTTACAATGAGCAGTTCTTC
CASSPPRQGAYNEQFF